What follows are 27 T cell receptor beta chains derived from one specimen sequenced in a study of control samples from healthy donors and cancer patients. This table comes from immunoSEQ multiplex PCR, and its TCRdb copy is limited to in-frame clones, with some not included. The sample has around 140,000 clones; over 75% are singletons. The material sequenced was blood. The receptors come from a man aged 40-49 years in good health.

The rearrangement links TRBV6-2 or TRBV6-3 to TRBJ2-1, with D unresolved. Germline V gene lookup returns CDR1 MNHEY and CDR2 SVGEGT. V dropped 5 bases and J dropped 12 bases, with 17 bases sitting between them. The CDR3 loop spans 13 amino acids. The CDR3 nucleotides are TGTGCCAGCAGTGACGCCCTACCTCCCGGGCAGTTCTTC. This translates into CASSDALPPGQFF.

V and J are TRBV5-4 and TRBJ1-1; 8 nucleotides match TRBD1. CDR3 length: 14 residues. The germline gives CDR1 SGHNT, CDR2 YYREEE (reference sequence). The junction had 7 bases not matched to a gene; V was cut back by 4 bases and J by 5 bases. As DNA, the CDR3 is TGTGCCAGCAGCCCAGCAGGGGGCCGGACTGAAGCTTTCTTT. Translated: CASSPAGGRTEAFF.

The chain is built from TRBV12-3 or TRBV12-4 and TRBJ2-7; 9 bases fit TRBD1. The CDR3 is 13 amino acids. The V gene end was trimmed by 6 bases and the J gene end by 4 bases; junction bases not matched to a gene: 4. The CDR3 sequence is CASSRGQGYEQYF. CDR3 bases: TGTGCCAGCAGCCGGGGACAGGGTTACGAGCAGTACTTC.

The CDR3 DNA sequence: TGTGCCAGCAGCGATCCCGGGGGGGATCAGCCCCAGCATTTT. Translation: CASSDPGGDQPQHF. The rearrangement links TRBV7-9 to TRBJ1-5, with D maybe TRBD1 (5 bases). This CDR3 is 14 amino acids long. V lost 5 bases to trimming and J lost 5 bases, with 13 bases between them. Germline values: CDR1 SEHNR, CDR2 FQNEAQ (reference sequence).

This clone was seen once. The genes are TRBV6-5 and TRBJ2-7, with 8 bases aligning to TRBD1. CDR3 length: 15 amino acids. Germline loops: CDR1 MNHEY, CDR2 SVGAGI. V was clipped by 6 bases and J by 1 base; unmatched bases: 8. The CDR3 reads CASSRGQGRSYEQYF. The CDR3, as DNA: TGTGCCAGCAGCCGTGGACAGGGCAGGTCCTACGAGCAGTACTTC.

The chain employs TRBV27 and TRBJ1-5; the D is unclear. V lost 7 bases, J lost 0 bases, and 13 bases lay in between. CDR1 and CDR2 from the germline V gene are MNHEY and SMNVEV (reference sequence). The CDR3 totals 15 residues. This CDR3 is CASNPRRDSNQPQHF. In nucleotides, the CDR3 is TGTGCCAGCAACCCGAGAAGAGATAGCAATCAGCCCCAGCATTTT.

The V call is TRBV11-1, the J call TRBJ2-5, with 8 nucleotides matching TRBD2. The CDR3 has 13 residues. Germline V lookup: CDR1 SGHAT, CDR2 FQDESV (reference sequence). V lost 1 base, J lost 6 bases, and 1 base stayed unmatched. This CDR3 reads CASSLGGGKTQYF. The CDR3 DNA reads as TGTGCCAGCAGCTTAGGCGGGGGGAAGACCCAGTACTTC. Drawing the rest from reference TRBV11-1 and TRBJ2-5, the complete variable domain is EAEVAQSPRYKITEKSQAVAFWCDPISGHATLYWYRQILGQGPELLVQFQDESVVDDSQLPKDRFSAERLKGVDSTLKIQPAELGDSAMYLCASSLGGGKTQYFGPGTRLLVL.

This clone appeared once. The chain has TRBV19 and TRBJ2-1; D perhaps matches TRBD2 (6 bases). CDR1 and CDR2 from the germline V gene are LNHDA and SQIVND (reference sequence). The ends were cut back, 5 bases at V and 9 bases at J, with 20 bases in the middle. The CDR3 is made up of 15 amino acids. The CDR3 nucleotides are TGTGCCAGTAGTGCCCGGGGGACCTTCGTCGGTGAGCAGTTCTTC. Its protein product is CASSARGTFVGEQFF.

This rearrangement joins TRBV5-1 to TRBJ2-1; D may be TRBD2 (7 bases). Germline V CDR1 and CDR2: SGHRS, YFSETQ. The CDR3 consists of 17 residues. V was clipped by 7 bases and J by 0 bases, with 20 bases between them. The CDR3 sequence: CASSPRGGTSSYNEQFF. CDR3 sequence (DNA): TGCGCCAGCTCTCCGAGGGGGGGGACAAGCTCCTACAATGAGCAGTTCTTC. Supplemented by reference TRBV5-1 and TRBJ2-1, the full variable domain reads KAGVTQTPRYLIKTRGQQVTLSCSPISGHRSVSWYQQTPGQGLQFLFEYFSETQRNKGNFPGRFSGRQFSNSRSEMNVSTLELGDSALYLCASSPRGGTSSYNEQFFGPGTRLTVL.

The CDR3 reads CASSLGSGPNTGELFF. CDR3 DNA sequence: TGTGCCAGCAGCTTAGGTTCAGGACCGAACACCGGGGAGCTGTTTTTT. The rearrangement uses TRBV5-8 and TRBJ2-2; D unclear. Germline CDR1 SGHTS, CDR2 YDEGEE. This CDR3 contains 16 residues. V was cut by 2 bases and J by 0 bases, with 11 bases left in between.

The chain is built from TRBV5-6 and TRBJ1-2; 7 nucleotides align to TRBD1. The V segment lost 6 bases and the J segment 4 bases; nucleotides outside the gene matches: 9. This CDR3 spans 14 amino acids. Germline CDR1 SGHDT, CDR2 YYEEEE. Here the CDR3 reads CASTGGTGFYGYTF. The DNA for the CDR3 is TGTGCCAGCACAGGGGGAACAGGGTTCTATGGCTACACCTTC.

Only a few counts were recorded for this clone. The chain's CDR3 is CASTRHMNTEAFF. The CDR3 nucleotides are TGTGCCAGCACTCGTCACATGAACACTGAAGCTTTCTTT. This chain connects TRBV6-6 to TRBJ1-1; D gene ambiguous. V lost 7 bases and J lost 0, with 9 bases in between. This CDR3 has 13 amino acids. Germline CDR1 reads MNHNY; CDR2 reads SVGAGI (reference sequence).

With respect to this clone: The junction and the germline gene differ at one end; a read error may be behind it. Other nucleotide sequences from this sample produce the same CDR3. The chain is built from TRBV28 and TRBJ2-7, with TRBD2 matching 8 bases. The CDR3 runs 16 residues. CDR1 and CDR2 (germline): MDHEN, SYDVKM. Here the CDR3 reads CASSFSLAGLSYEQYF. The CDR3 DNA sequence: TGTGCCAGTAGTTTTTCGTTAGCGGGGCTCTCCTACGAGCAGTACTTC.

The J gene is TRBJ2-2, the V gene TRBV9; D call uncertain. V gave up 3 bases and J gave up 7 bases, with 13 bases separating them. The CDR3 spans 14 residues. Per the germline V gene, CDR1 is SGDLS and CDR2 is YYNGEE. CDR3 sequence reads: CASSAKGVFGELFF. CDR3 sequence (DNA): TGTGCCAGCAGCGCAAAAGGTGTTTTCGGGGAGCTGTTTTTT.

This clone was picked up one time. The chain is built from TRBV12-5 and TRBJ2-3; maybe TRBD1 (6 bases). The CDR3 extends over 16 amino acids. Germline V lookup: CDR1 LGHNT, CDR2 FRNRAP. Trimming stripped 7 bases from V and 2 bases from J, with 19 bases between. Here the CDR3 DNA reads TGTGCTAGTGTTTATACACTGGACAGCTTCACAGATACGCAGTATTTT. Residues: CASVYTLDSFTDTQYF.

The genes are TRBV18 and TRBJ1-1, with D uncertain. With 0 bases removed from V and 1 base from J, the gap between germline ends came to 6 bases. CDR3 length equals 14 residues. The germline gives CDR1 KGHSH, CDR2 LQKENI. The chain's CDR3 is CASSPPLKNTEAFF. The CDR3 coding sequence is TGTGCCAGCTCACCACCGCTTAAGAACACTGAAGCTTTCTTT.

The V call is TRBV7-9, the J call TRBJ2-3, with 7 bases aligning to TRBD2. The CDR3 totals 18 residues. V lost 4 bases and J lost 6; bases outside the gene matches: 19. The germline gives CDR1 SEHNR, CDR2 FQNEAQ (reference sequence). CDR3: CASSSPGEGRVGRDTQYF. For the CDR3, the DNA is TGTGCCAGCAGCTCCCCGGGGGAGGGCAGGGTCGGTCGGGATACGCAGTATTTT.

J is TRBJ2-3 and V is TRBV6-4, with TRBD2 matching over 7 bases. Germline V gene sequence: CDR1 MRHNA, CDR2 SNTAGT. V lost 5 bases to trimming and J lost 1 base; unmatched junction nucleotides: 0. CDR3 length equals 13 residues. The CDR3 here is CASSSGGTDTQYF. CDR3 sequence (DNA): TGTGCCAGCAGTAGCGGGGGCACAGATACGCAGTATTTT.

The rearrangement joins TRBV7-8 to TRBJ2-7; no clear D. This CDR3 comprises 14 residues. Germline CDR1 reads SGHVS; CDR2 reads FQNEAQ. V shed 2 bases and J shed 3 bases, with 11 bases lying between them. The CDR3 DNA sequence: TGTGCCAGCAGCTTATTTCAGGAGAGCTACGAGCAGTACTTC. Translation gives CASSLFQESYEQYF. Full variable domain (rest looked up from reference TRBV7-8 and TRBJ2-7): GAGVSQSPRYKVAKRGQDVALRCDPISGHVSLFWYQQALGQGPEFLTYFQNEAQLDKSGLPSDRFFAERPEGSVSTLKIQRTQQEDSAVYLCASSLFQESYEQYFGPGTRLTVT.

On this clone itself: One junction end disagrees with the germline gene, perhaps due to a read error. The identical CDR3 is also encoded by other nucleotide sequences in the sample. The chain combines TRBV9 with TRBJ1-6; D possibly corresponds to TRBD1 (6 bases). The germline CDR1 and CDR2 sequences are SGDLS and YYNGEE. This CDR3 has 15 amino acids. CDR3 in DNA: TGTGCTAGCAGCGCATTTACAGGGAGGAATTCACCCCTCCACTTT. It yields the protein CASSAFTGRNSPLHF. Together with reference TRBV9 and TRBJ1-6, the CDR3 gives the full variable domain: DSGVTQTPKHLITATGQRVTLRCSPRSGDLSVYWYQQSLDQGLQFLIQYYNGEERAKGNILERFSAQQFPDLHSELNLSSLELGDSALYFCASSAFTGRNSPLHFGNGTRLTVT.

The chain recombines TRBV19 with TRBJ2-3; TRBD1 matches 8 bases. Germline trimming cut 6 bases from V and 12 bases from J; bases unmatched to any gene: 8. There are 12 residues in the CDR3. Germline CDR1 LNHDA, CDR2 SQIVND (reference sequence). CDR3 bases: TGTGCCAGTAGCGCTAGGACAGGGAGACAGTATTTT. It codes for CASSARTGRQYF.

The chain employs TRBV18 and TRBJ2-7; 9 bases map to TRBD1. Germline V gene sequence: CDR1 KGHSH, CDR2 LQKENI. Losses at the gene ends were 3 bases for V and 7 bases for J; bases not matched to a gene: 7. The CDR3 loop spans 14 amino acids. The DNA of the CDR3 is TGTGCCAGCTCACCCCTACAGGGGGCAGGTGAGCAGTACTTC. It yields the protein CASSPLQGAGEQYF.

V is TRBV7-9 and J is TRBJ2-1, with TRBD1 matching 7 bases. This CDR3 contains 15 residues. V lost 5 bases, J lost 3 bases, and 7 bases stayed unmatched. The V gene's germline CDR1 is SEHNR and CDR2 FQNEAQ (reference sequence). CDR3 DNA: TGTGCCAGCAGCCCTGTCGGGACAGTCTACAATGAGCAGTTCTTC. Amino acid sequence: CASSPVGTVYNEQFF.

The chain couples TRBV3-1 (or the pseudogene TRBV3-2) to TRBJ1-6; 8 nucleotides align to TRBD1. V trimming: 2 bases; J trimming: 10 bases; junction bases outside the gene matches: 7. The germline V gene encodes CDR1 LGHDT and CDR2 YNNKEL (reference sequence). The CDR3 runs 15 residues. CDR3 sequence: CASSQKGQDGSPLHF. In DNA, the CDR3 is TGTGCCAGCAGCCAAAAGGGACAGGATGGATCACCCCTCCACTTT.

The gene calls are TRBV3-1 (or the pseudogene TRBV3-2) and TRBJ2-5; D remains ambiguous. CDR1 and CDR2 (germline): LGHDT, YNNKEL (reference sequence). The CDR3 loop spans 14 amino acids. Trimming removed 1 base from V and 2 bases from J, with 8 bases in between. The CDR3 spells CASSQAGQQETQYF. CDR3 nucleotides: TGTGCCAGCAGCCAAGCGGGTCAGCAAGAGACCCAGTACTTC.

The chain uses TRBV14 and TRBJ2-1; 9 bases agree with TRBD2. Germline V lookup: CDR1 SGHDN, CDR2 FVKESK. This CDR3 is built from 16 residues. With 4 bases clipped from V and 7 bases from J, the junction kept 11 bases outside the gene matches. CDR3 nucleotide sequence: TGTGCCAGCAGCCTCTGGGGTAGCGGGGGCCATAATGAGCAGTTCTTC. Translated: CASSLWGSGGHNEQFF.

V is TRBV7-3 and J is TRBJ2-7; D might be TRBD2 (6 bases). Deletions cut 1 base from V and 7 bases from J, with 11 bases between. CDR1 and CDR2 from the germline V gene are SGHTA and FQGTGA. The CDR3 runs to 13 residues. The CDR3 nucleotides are TGTGCCAGCAGCTTAAGCAGTGGGGGGGAGCAGTACTTC. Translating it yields CASSLSSGGEQYF.